This record covers a single TCR beta chain. The antigen this receptor binds is unknown. No much larger clone is present one base from it, and per-base qualities are unavailable. Compared with germline, V lacks 3 bases and J lacks 0 bases; bases without a gene match: 9. From its cysteine to its phenylalanine, the CDR3 spans 18 amino acids. Kept here is only the CDR3 DNA, which spans 54 bases and is read in frame from base 1. Sequences SEHNR (CDR1) and FQNEAQ (CDR2) are obtained from the germline V gene (reference sequence). The sample originates from a study of Graves' ophthalmopathy and Graves' hyperthyroidism (dated by TCRdb to 2017 to 2018). Describing the broader study: Hyperthyroidism was defined as stable when no progression to ophthalmopathy occurred within 18 months of follow-up. The study used TCR beta repertoire signatures to distinguish Graves' ophthalmopathy from Graves' hyperthyroidism and to predict progression to ophthalmopathy. In total, over 130 blood samples were TCR-sequenced: approximately 40 ophthalmopathy, about 75 hyperthyroidism and 17 hyperthyroidism-to-ophthalmopathy patients. To explore V-J signatures that separate ophthalmopathy from hyperthyroidism, a discovery set of approximately 100 patients was enrolled, consisting of more than 40 with ophthalmopathy and approximately 60 with stable hyperthyroidism. The independent validation cohort included 20 or so hyperthyroidism patients plus 17 patients who later progressed from hyperthyroidism to ophthalmopathy. In about six hyperthyroidism patients, T-cell repertoires of thyroid tissue and blood were compared. After sampling, hyperthyroidism patients received methimazole starting at 30 mg daily, and ophthalmopathy patients received high-dose intravenous methylprednisolone.

For repertoire sequencing, the TCR beta CDR3 regions were amplified from RNA transcripts. The first round of RT-PCR was done with HTBI primers and the Qiagen OneStep RT-PCR kit, and was followed by a second round of multiplex PCR, then size selection and purification. The libraries underwent paired-end sequencing with 100 bp reads on an Illumina HiSeq2000. As for the original processing: SOAPnuke was used for read processing, and reads with adapters, uncalled bases, a mean Phred below 15, or no exact constant-primer or identifier match were discarded. COPE v1.2.5 was used to merge the high-quality paired reads. Unique nucleotide sequences were defined as clonotypes and aligned to IMGT TRB V, D and J references using MiTCR v1.1. The analysis was limited to V-J combinations with a frequency above 0.0001, which together covered 99.2% of the repertoires. For each V-J combination, a TCR clonal expansion and chaos score was defined as the ratio of F50 clonal expansion to chaos observed in the TCRdist matrix. Welch's t-statistics and random forest were used to reduce features to about a dozen V-J combinations, which were fed into a naive Bayes classifier. The similarity between thyroid and blood repertoires was quantified using the Morisita-Horn index. TCRdb cleaned the public reads at Q25 with fastp, built clones with MiXCR and kept in-frame beta chains. Rows with a matching CDR3 protein are joined into one entry that keeps the most common DNA and genes. TCRdb's processing, not the study's, gives the V and J calls here. The sample includes about 1.1 million distinct CDR3 sequences, with roughly two fifths observed a single time. The ten largest clones represent 11% of the sample.

Here is what the overall study found, with its caveats: Ophthalmopathy was separated from stable hyperthyroidism by the 13-signature model with about 89% sensitivity and around 81% specificity in cross-validation and with 80%/75% in the test set. Sample size was not predetermined statistically, and investigators were not blinded to group allocation. Most of the expanded thyroid clonotypes with a frequency above 0.001 were also detected in blood, and it was suggested that the thyroid immune response may be reflected by blood repertoires. In validation, the model predicted ophthalmopathy progression with about 71% sensitivity and roughly 72% specificity; eleven to twelve predicted patients were CT-confirmed with GO in a median of about 7.1 months.

Hyperthyroidism patients were newly diagnosed, were aged 18 to 65 years, and had a disease duration under 2 months. Patients with other autoimmune diseases, uncontrolled infections, pregnancy or lactation were excluded from the study. Clinical symptoms, serum thyroxine, TRAb, thyroid ultrasound and orbital computed tomography were used for diagnosis. Trizol reagent was used to extract the total RNA, and its quality was then checked on an Agilent 2100 Bioanalyzer. The chain joins TRBV7-9 to TRBJ1-2, with 11 middle bases fitting TRBD1. The sequencing sample was made of peripheral blood or thyroid tissue (not recorded which). The receptor's source is an adult man with Graves' hyperthyroidism. CDR3 protein: CASSFPGQGGKSNYGYTF. The nucleotide sequence reads TGTGCCAGCAGCTTCCCGGGACAGGGGGGCAAGTCTAACTATGGCTACACCTTC.